These 11 T cell receptor beta chains originate from one sample sequenced in a study of CXCR3-negative and CXCR3-positive naive CD8 T cells. All TRB cDNA libraries came from 5' RACE performed with UMI labels. TCRdb re-called the 5' RACE reads, yielding one record per CDR3 amino acid sequence without DNA. This sample's clone table lists approximately 83,000 distinct CDR3 sequences. Sequenced: naive CXCR3- CD8+ T cells from blood. Subset of the sample: CD45RO-CCR7+CD27+CD95- naive CD8+ T cells lacking CXCR3 (TNR3-). The receptor set was obtained from a human donor in good health. Some clones in this sample may be carry-over from other donors' samples.

The V and J genes are TRBV5-1 and TRBJ2-7; the TCRdb D gene call, TRBD1, has no DNA to confirm it. Looked up from germline, CDR1 is SGHRS and CDR2 is YFSETQ. The CDR3 runs to 12 residues. The CDR3: CASRDTAYEQYF.

The chain is built from TRBV20-1 and TRBJ1-1; there is no DNA to check the TCRdb D call of TRBD1. Germline CDR1 and CDR2: DFQATT and SNEGSKA (reference sequence). The CDR3 spans 13 residues. CDR3 protein: CSAMGAMNTEAFF.

The genes are TRBV7-6 and TRBJ2-7; TCRdb's D gene call, TRBD1, goes unchecked for lack of DNA. Germline values: CDR1 SGHVS, CDR2 FNYEAQ. The CDR3 length is 14 residues. CDR3 residues: CASSPGTGFHEQYF. Based on the CDR3 plus reference TRBV7-6 and TRBJ2-7, the full variable domain is GAGVSQSPRYKVTKRGQDVALRCDPISGHVSLYWYRQALGQGPEFLTYFNYEAQQDKSGLPNDRFSAERPEGSISTLTIQRTEQRDSAMYRCASSPGTGFHEQYFGPGTRLTVT.

J is TRBJ2-7 and V is TRBV29-1; TCRdb's D call, TRBD2, is unchecked because there is no DNA. CDR1 SQVTM and CDR2 ANQGSEA come from the germline V gene. The CDR3 totals 13 residues. This chain's CDR3 is CSVNQRERDEQYF.

The chain carries TRBV25-1 and TRBJ1-3; TCRdb designates TRBD1, a call that cannot be tested without DNA. Germline V lookup: CDR1 MGHDK, CDR2 SYGVNS. This CDR3 is 14 amino acids long. Here the CDR3 reads CASSGTAPGNTIYF.

The V call is TRBV5-1, the J call TRBJ2-7; checking the TCRdb D call of TRBD1 is not possible without DNA. Germline V lookup: CDR1 SGHRS, CDR2 YFSETQ. This CDR3 is 14 amino acids long. Here the CDR3 reads CASSWTTGVYEQYF.

V and J are TRBV20-1 and TRBJ1-1; TCRdb lists TRBD1, though no DNA is available to test this call. The length of the CDR3 is 14 residues. CDR1 is DFQATT, CDR2 SNEGSKA, per germline (reference sequence). CDR3 loop: CSARDGREWTEAFF.

The CDR3 loop is CASSDETGADSPLHF. The chain recombines TRBV21-1 with TRBJ1-6; TCRdb gives TRBD1 as the D gene, but with no DNA this cannot be confirmed. TRBV21-1 is classified as a pseudogene. This CDR3 is built from 15 residues.

The rearrangement uses TRBV11-2 and TRBJ2-5; TCRdb's D call of TRBD1 is untestable without DNA. CDR3 length: 17 amino acids. CDR1 is SGHAT, CDR2 FQNNGV, per germline. The CDR3 loop reads CASSNGDRGDAQETQYF.

This chain connects TRBV20-1 to TRBJ1-1; the TCRdb call, TRBD1, lacks DNA for checking. The CDR3 totals 12 residues. From germline, CDR1 is DFQATT and CDR2 SNEGSKA (reference sequence). The CDR3: CSARVGQVEAFF.

The chain uses TRBV6-5 and TRBJ1-1. Germline assignment: CDR1 MNHEY and CDR2 SVGAGI. The CDR3 spans 16 residues. The CDR3 loop is CASSYWRGGKGTEAFF.